The 27 T cell receptor beta chains reported below all come from one sample, sequenced in a study of T cell responses to AZD1222 COVID-19 vaccine. Produced via immunoSEQ multiplex PCR; TCRdb's table is partial and in-frame only. This table holds 60,000 to 75,000 clones, roughly 89% found once. The sample was peripheral blood, taken on day 0 of AZD1222 vaccination. The receptors come from an adult in good health.

The V and J genes are TRBV5-1 and TRBJ1-6; unclear D gene. The CDR3 runs 15 residues. CDR1 is SGHRS and CDR2 is YFSETQ in the germline V gene. V lost 0 bases, J lost 7 bases, and 11 bases lay in between. The CDR3 DNA reads TGCGCCAGCAGCTTGGCCCAGGTGACGAATTCACCCCTCCACTTT. Its protein product is CASSLAQVTNSPLHF.

This clone was seen a single time. The CDR3: CASSETGGAGNTIYF. CDR3 in DNA: TGTGCCAGCAGTGAAACAGGGGGCGCTGGAAACACCATATATTTT. The chain combines TRBV2 with TRBJ1-3; 9 nucleotides align to TRBD1. Trimming took 2 bases from V and 2 from J; bases not matched to a gene: 1. Germline assignment: CDR1 SNHLY and CDR2 FYNNEI. The CDR3 is made up of 15 amino acids.

The chain has TRBV6-4 and TRBJ1-1; a weak D match, TRBD1 (6 bases). The CDR3 has 13 amino acids. Germline V lookup: CDR1 MRHNA, CDR2 SNTAGT. V lost 4 bases and J 4 bases, leaving 10 bases between the germline ends. The DNA for the CDR3 is TGTGCCAGCAGTGCAGGGGCCCGCACTGAAGCTTTCTTT. This codes for CASSAGARTEAFF.

The rearrangement links TRBV27 to TRBJ2-5; 7 nucleotides align to TRBD1. The CDR3 runs to 14 residues. Losses at the gene ends were 3 bases for V and 2 bases for J; bases not matched to a gene: 3. Germline-derived CDR1 and CDR2 are MNHEY and SMNVEV (reference sequence). In nucleotides, the CDR3 is TGTGCCAGCAGTTTCAGGGGGACGCAAGAGACCCAGTACTTC. This translates into CASSFRGTQETQYF.

This sequence joins TRBV6-5 and TRBJ1-5; tentatively, D is TRBD1 (5 bases). V lost 6 bases and J lost 4, with 16 bases in between. The CDR3 runs 15 residues. From germline, CDR1 is MNHEY and CDR2 SVGAGI. The CDR3 DNA is TGTGCCAGCAGCCCGCCCGGGACTCAAAATCAGCCCCAGCATTTT. This gives the protein CASSPPGTQNQPQHF.

V gene TRBV6-2 or TRBV6-3 combines with J gene TRBJ1-5, with D tentatively TRBD1 (5 bases). V lost 2 bases to trimming and J lost 1 base, with 9 bases between them. CDR3 length: 15 residues. Germline values: CDR1 MNHEY, CDR2 SVGEGT. For the CDR3, the DNA is TGTGCCAGCAGTTACAGGGGAGAGAGCAATCAGCCCCAGCATTTT. Its protein is CASSYRGESNQPQHF.

This clone turned up a few times. The J gene is TRBJ2-7, the V gene TRBV5-6; 9 nucleotides align to TRBD1. Losses at the gene ends were 4 bases for V and 7 bases for J; bases not matched to a gene: 12. The germline V gene has CDR1 SGHDT and CDR2 YYEEEE. The length of the CDR3 is 15 residues. The CDR3 DNA follows: TGTGCCAGCAGCCCGGGACAGGGATACGTGAGAGAGCAGTACTTC. Translation gives CASSPGQGYVREQYF.

The chain joins TRBV7-9 to TRBJ1-1; 9 nucleotides line up with TRBD1. Germline V gene data show CDR1 as SEHNR and CDR2 as FQNEAQ (reference sequence). The length of the CDR3 is 16 residues. V gave up 5 bases and J gave up 2 bases; unmatched junction bases: 9. The CDR3 spells CASSRYTGGANTEAFF. As DNA, the CDR3 is TGTGCCAGCAGCCGATACACAGGGGGCGCAAACACTGAAGCTTTCTTT.

The chain uses TRBV2 and TRBJ2-2, with D possibly being TRBD1 (7 bases). The CDR3 runs 13 residues. The V gene lost 7 bases and the J gene lost 5 bases, with 11 bases spanning the gap. CDR1 is SNHLY and CDR2 is FYNNEI in the germline V gene. CDR3 in DNA: TGTGCCAGCATGCAGGGGGGAACCGGGGAGCTGTTTTTT. As protein: CASMQGGTGELFF.

CDR3 protein: CASSLGGANTGELFF. CDR3 nucleotides: TGTGCCAGCAGCTTGGGCGGGGCGAACACCGGGGAGCTGTTTTTT. The rearrangement joins TRBV11-3 to TRBJ2-2; tentative D call: TRBD2 (6 bases). This CDR3 is 15 amino acids long. The germline V gene has CDR1 SGHNT and CDR2 YENEEA. V gave up 3 bases and J gave up 0 bases, with 8 bases separating them.

V usage is TRBV5-8 and J usage is TRBJ1-2, with D possibly TRBD1 on 5 matching bases. This CDR3 has 12 residues. Deletions cut 3 bases from V and 9 bases from J, with 12 bases between. Per the germline V gene, CDR1 is SGHTS and CDR2 is YDEGEE. Here the CDR3 reads CASSSRTSSYTF. For the CDR3, the DNA is TGTGCCAGCAGCTCCCGGACATCGAGCTACACCTTC.

This clone was detected once. This CDR3 reads CASSYWDTVVEQYF. The CDR3 DNA reads as TGTGCCAGCAGCTACTGGGACACCGTCGTCGAGCAGTACTTC. The chain links TRBV7-2 to TRBJ2-7; maybe TRBD1 (6 bases). Germline CDR1 and CDR2: SGHTA and FQGNSA. The CDR3 length is 14 residues. Trimming removed 4 bases from V and 6 bases from J, with 16 bases in between.

The chain recombines TRBV7-2 with TRBJ2-1; 8 bases match TRBD1. V dropped 5 bases and J dropped 6; count of bases not matched to a gene: 15. In germline, CDR1 is SGHTA, CDR2 FQGNSA. CDR3 length: 17 residues. In DNA, the CDR3 is TGTGCCAGCAGCCCCAGGACAGGGCAAGTCGGGGGCAATGAGCAGTTCTTC. Its translation: CASSPRTGQVGGNEQFF.

The rearrangement joins TRBV5-1 to TRBJ1-2, with TRBD1 as a possible D gene (6 bases). Trimming removed 0 bases from V and 8 bases from J, with 14 bases in between. The CDR3 spans 14 residues. The germline CDR1 and CDR2 sequences are SGHRS and YFSETQ. CDR3 amino acids: CASSLDGGAEGYTF. The CDR3 nucleotides are TGCGCCAGCAGCTTGGACGGGGGCGCGGAGGGCTACACCTTC.

V is TRBV5-1 and J is TRBJ2-3, with unresolved D. Germline V gene data show CDR1 as SGHRS and CDR2 as YFSETQ. The V end lost 0 bases, the J end lost 0 bases, and 11 bases lay between the germline ends. The CDR3 loop spans 16 amino acids. The CDR3 coding sequence is TGCGCCAGCAGCTTGGCTACAGCCTCGAGCACAGATACGCAGTATTTT. It is translated as CASSLATASSTDTQYF.

The chain links TRBV3-1 (or the pseudogene TRBV3-2) to TRBJ1-2, with TRBD1 matching over 8 bases. With V trimmed by 1 base and J by 6 bases, 1 base remained unmatched. CDR3 length: 13 amino acids. Germline CDR1 reads LGHDT; CDR2 reads YNNKEL (reference sequence). In nucleotides, the CDR3 is TGTGCCAGCAGCCAAGCAGGGGGCGATGGCTACACCTTC. Translation gives CASSQAGGDGYTF.

The chain links TRBV6-1 to TRBJ1-3; no firm D call. The CDR3 consists of 11 residues. CDR1 is MNHNS, CDR2 SASEGT, per germline. Deletions cut 1 base from V and 11 bases from J, with 6 bases between. CDR3 sequence: CASSEVLPIYF. CDR3 coding DNA: TGTGCCAGCAGTGAAGTTTTGCCCATATATTTT.

The chain carries TRBV6-1 and TRBJ1-5; TRBD1 might be the D (6 bases). The CDR3 spans 17 residues. Trimming took off 2 bases at V and 2 bases at J, with 16 bases between the two ends. Germline V gene lookup returns CDR1 MNHNS and CDR2 SASEGT. The CDR3 sequence: CASSEMGAPFGNQPQHF. CDR3 nucleotides: TGTGCCAGCAGTGAAATGGGGGCTCCCTTCGGCAATCAGCCCCAGCATTTT.

This chain joins TRBV7-9 and TRBJ1-1, with D perhaps TRBD1 (5 bases). Germline-derived CDR1 and CDR2 are SEHNR and FQNEAQ (reference sequence). The CDR3 spans 17 residues. V lost 5 bases, J lost 0 bases, and 19 bases lay in between. This CDR3 reads CASSPPNRRRMNTEAFF. The DNA for the CDR3 is TGTGCCAGCAGCCCGCCGAACAGGAGGCGTATGAACACTGAAGCTTTCTTT.

The CDR3 DNA reads as TGCGCCAGCGGACAGGGGACAGATACGCAGTATTTT. Its protein is CASGQGTDTQYF. This sequence joins TRBV10-1 and TRBJ2-3, with 9 bases that match TRBD1. Per germline, CDR1 WNHNN and CDR2 SYGVQD (reference sequence). With V trimmed by 8 bases and J by 3 bases, 0 bases remained unmatched. The CDR3 has 12 amino acids.

The gene calls are TRBV7-2 and TRBJ2-2; D gene unclear. This CDR3 is 16 amino acids long. V shed 5 bases and J shed 1 base, with 14 bases lying between them. In germline, CDR1 is SGHTA, CDR2 FQGNSA. CDR3 DNA: TGTGCCAGCAGCCCCAGGAGACGGATGAACACCGGGGAGCTGTTTTTT. It encodes CASSPRRRMNTGELFF.

The chain recombines TRBV19 with TRBJ1-1; 8 bases line up with TRBD1. Germline CDR1 and CDR2: LNHDA and SQIVND (reference sequence). V lost 1 base, J lost 4 bases, and 5 bases stayed unmatched. The CDR3 totals 15 residues. CDR3 sequence: CASSIGAGGGTEAFF. The CDR3 region has the DNA TGTGCCAGTAGTATAGGGGCAGGGGGCGGCACTGAAGCTTTCTTT.

To note about this clone: The sample has other DNA sequences that encode this CDR3 too. CDR3 residues: CASSRASYEQYF. DNA for the CDR3: TGTGCCAGCAGTCGAGCATCTTACGAGCAGTACTTC. The genes are TRBV12-3 or TRBV12-4 and TRBJ2-7; D is uncertain. The V and J ends lost 5 bases and 4 bases respectively, with 9 bases between them. This CDR3 is built from 12 residues.

With respect to this clone: Other DNA sequences within the sample encode an identical CDR3. This chain connects TRBV27 to TRBJ1-5; D perhaps matches TRBD1 (6 bases). Germline assignment: CDR1 MNHEY and CDR2 SMNVEV (reference sequence). The CDR3 is 12 amino acids. V lost 5 bases, J lost 7 bases, and 9 bases lay in between. For the CDR3, the DNA is TGTGCCAGCAGTCCTCAGGGGCAGCCCCAGCATTTT. Its protein is CASSPQGQPQHF.

The CDR3 region is CASTRDRSNEQFF. The CDR3 nucleotides are TGTGCCAGCACTAGAGACAGGTCGAATGAGCAGTTCTTC. This sequence joins TRBV2 and TRBJ2-1; perhaps TRBD1 as D (6 bases). The CDR3 loop spans 13 amino acids. CDR1 and CDR2 (germline): SNHLY, FYNNEI. Trimming left V 7 bases short and J 7 bases short, with 14 bases between.

This chain links TRBV6-5 with TRBJ2-3; D is unresolved. Germline CDR1 and CDR2: MNHEY and SVGAGI. Trimming pared 0 bases from V and 4 bases from J, leaving 14 bases between. The CDR3 extends over 16 amino acids. The CDR3 DNA reads TGTGCCAGCAGTTACTCATGGGGTATCCGCTCAGATACGCAGTATTTT. This sequence encodes CASSYSWGIRSDTQYF.

The chain recombines TRBV4-1 with TRBJ1-1; D is perhaps TRBD1 (5 bases). Trimming shortened V by 2 bases and J by 1 base, and 11 bases separated the two germline ends. The CDR3 sequence is 15 residues long. The germline V gene encodes CDR1 MGHRA and CDR2 YSYEKL. The CDR3 bases are TGCGCCAGCAGCCAACACCCGACAGAGAACACTGAAGCTTTCTTT. Its translation: CASSQHPTENTEAFF.